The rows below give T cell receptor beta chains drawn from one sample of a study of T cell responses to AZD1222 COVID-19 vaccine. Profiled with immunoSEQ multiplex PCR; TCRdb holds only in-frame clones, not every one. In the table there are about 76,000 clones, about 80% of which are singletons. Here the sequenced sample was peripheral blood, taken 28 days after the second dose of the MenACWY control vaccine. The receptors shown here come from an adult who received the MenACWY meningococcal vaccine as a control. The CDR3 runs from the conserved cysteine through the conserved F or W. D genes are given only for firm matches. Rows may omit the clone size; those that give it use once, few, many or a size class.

CDR3 protein: CASSSRDRVGQPQHF; CDR3 DNA: TGTGCCAGCAGCTCCCGGGACAGGGTAGGTCAGCCCCAGCATTTT; D gene: -; J gene: TRBJ1-5; clone size: few; V gene: TRBV21-1
CDR3 protein: CASSERGQYNQPQHF; CDR3 DNA: TGTGCCAGCAGTGAAAGGGGACAGTACAATCAGCCCCAGCATTTT; D gene: TRBD1; J gene: TRBJ1-5; clone size: -; V gene: TRBV2
CDR3 protein: CASSLGGGTGELFF; CDR3 DNA: TGTGCCAGCAGCTTAGGCGGTGGGACCGGGGAGCTGTTTTTT; D gene: -; J gene: TRBJ2-2; clone size: few; V gene: TRBV7-3
CDR3 protein: CASSFPGKGGRTQYF; CDR3 DNA: TGTGCCAGCAGTTTTCCAGGCAAAGGGGGGAGAACCCAGTACTTC; D gene: -; J gene: TRBJ2-5; clone size: -; V gene: TRBV6-5
CDR3 protein: CASSRGGVRSTEAFF; CDR3 DNA: TGCGCCAGCAGTCGCGGCGGCGTCAGGAGCACTGAAGCTTTCTTT; D gene: -; J gene: TRBJ1-1; clone size: -; V gene: TRBV5-1
CDR3 protein: CASRNQEDNQPQHF; CDR3 DNA: TGTGCCAGCAGAAATCAGGAGGACAATCAGCCCCAGCATTTT; D gene: -; J gene: TRBJ1-5; clone size: -; V gene: TRBV6-6
CDR3 protein: CAVSIGGGTEAFF; CDR3 DNA: TGTGCCGTATCTATAGGGGGAGGGACTGAAGCTTTCTTT; D gene: -; J gene: TRBJ1-1; clone size: -; V gene: TRBV10-3
CDR3 protein: CASSLTTEQYF; CDR3 DNA: TGTGCCAGCAGCCTCACAACCGAGCAGTACTTC; D gene: -; J gene: TRBJ2-7; clone size: -; V gene: TRBV2
CDR3 protein: CASSFDRGQGDTQYF; CDR3 DNA: TGTGCCAGCAGCTTCGACAGGGGGCAAGGAGATACGCAGTATTTT; D gene: TRBD1; J gene: TRBJ2-3; clone size: once; V gene: TRBV7-8
CDR3 protein: CASSLQQGTYGYTF; CDR3 DNA: TGTGCCAGCAGCTTGCAACAGGGGACCTATGGCTACACCTTC; D gene: TRBD1; J gene: TRBJ1-2; clone size: -; V gene: TRBV5-5
CDR3 protein: CASSSPGEGIQYF; CDR3 DNA: TGTGCCAGCAGCTCCCCAGGGGAAGGCATTCAGTACTTC; D gene: -; J gene: TRBJ2-4; clone size: -; V gene: TRBV7-9
CDR3 protein: CASSIAGGRYNEQFF; CDR3 DNA: TGTGCCAGCAGCATAGCGGGGGGCCGATACAATGAGCAGTTCTTC; D gene: TRBD2; J gene: TRBJ2-1; clone size: -; V gene: TRBV13
CDR3 protein: CASSAQGGYETQYF; CDR3 DNA: TGTGCCAGCAGTGCACAGGGGGGTTACGAGACCCAGTACTTC; D gene: TRBD1; J gene: TRBJ2-5; clone size: -; V gene: TRBV6-2/TRBV6-3
CDR3 protein: CASSPMAGDKSYTF; CDR3 DNA: TGTGCCAGCAGCCCCATGGCAGGGGATAAGAGCTACACCTTC; D gene: -; J gene: TRBJ1-2; clone size: -; V gene: TRBV2
CDR3 protein: CASSPRLAGRSDGYTF; CDR3 DNA: TGTGCCAGCTCACCCCGGTTGGCAGGGCGATCGGATGGCTACACCTTC; D gene: -; J gene: TRBJ1-2; clone size: few; V gene: TRBV18
CDR3 protein: CASSQDLGPPLHF; CDR3 DNA: TGCGCCAGCAGCCAAGATCTCGGTCCACCCCTCCACTTT; D gene: -; J gene: TRBJ1-6; clone size: -; V gene: TRBV4-3
CDR3 protein: CASSLWTYEQYF; CDR3 DNA: TGTGCCAGCAGTTTATGGACCTACGAGCAGTACTTC; D gene: -; J gene: TRBJ2-7; clone size: -; V gene: TRBV28
CDR3 protein: CASSSSGRPTEAFF; CDR3 DNA: TGTGCCAGCAGCTCGTCCGGACGACCCACTGAAGCTTTCTTT; D gene: -; J gene: TRBJ1-1; clone size: -; V gene: TRBV5-4
CDR3 protein: CASSYSLLAGGLYNEQFF; CDR3 DNA: TGTGCCAGCAGTTACTCGTTGCTAGCGGGAGGGCTCTACAATGAGCAGTTCTTC; D gene: TRBD2; J gene: TRBJ2-1; clone size: -; V gene: TRBV6-2/TRBV6-3
CDR3 protein: CASSPTERLNIQYF; CDR3 DNA: TGCGCCAGCAGCCCCACCGAAAGGCTAAACATTCAGTACTTC; D gene: -; J gene: TRBJ2-4; clone size: -; V gene: TRBV5-1
CDR3 protein: CASRLHQKTGELFF; CDR3 DNA: TGTGCCAGCAGACTTCATCAGAAGACCGGGGAGCTGTTTTTT; D gene: -; J gene: TRBJ2-2; clone size: -; V gene: TRBV2
CDR3 protein: CATSKDRARNTIYF; CDR3 DNA: TGTGCCACCAGCAAGGACAGGGCCCGAAACACCATATATTTT; D gene: TRBD1; J gene: TRBJ1-3; clone size: once; V gene: TRBV15
CDR3 protein: CASSATPPGWGTGELFF; CDR3 DNA: TGTGCCAGCAGCGCTACCCCGCCCGGGTGGGGCACCGGGGAGCTGTTTTTT; D gene: -; J gene: TRBJ2-2; clone size: many; V gene: TRBV5-4
CDR3 protein: CASSSSMDTEAFF; CDR3 DNA: TGTGCCAGCAGCTCCAGTATGGACACTGAAGCTTTCTTT; D gene: -; J gene: TRBJ1-1; clone size: -; V gene: TRBV7-9
CDR3 protein: CASSLSARTEAFF; CDR3 DNA: TGTGCCAGCAGTTTATCCGCGCGCACTGAAGCTTTCTTT; D gene: -; J gene: TRBJ1-1; clone size: -; V gene: TRBV27
CDR3 protein: CASSVTGTAQETQYF; CDR3 DNA: TGTGCCAGCAGCGTGACCGGGACAGCCCAAGAGACCCAGTACTTC; D gene: TRBD1; J gene: TRBJ2-5; clone size: -; V gene: TRBV5-6
CDR3 protein: CSAPFGSGYTF; CDR3 DNA: TGCAGTGCTCCGTTCGGGTCGGGCTACACCTTC; D gene: -; J gene: TRBJ1-2; clone size: -; V gene: TRBV20-1
CDR3 protein: CASSLMDDNEQFF; CDR3 DNA: TGTGCCAGCAGCTTAATGGACGACAATGAGCAGTTCTTC; D gene: -; J gene: TRBJ2-1; clone size: -; V gene: TRBV7-3
CDR3 protein: CASSLGLSSYNEQFF; CDR3 DNA: TGTGCCAGCAGCCTCGGACTAAGCTCCTACAATGAGCAGTTCTTC; D gene: -; J gene: TRBJ2-1; clone size: -; V gene: TRBV27
CDR3 protein: CASSYSPGAEAFF; CDR3 DNA: TGCGCCAGCAGCTACAGCCCCGGGGCTGAAGCTTTCTTT; D gene: -; J gene: TRBJ1-1; clone size: -; V gene: TRBV5-1
CDR3 protein: CASSRIRLAGGLNTDTQYF; CDR3 DNA: TGTGCCAGCAGCCGAATCCGACTAGCGGGGGGGTTAAACACAGATACGCAGTATTTT; D gene: TRBD2; J gene: TRBJ2-3; clone size: -; V gene: TRBV11-2
CDR3 protein: CASSLVASTVYSNQPQHF; CDR3 DNA: TGTGCCAGCAGTTTAGTTGCGTCGACAGTCTATAGCAATCAGCCCCAGCATTTT; D gene: -; J gene: TRBJ1-5; clone size: once; V gene: TRBV28
CDR3 protein: CASRTTGGEKLFF; CDR3 DNA: TGTGCCAGCAGGACGACGGGTGGCGAAAAACTGTTTTTT; D gene: -; J gene: TRBJ1-4; clone size: -; V gene: TRBV12-3/TRBV12-4
CDR3 protein: CASSFSGRSDTQYF; CDR3 DNA: TGCGCCAGCAGCTTCAGCGGGAGGTCAGATACGCAGTATTTT; D gene: TRBD2; J gene: TRBJ2-3; clone size: -; V gene: TRBV5-1
CDR3 protein: CASTLKGGDNSPLHF; CDR3 DNA: TGTGCCAGCACCCTAAAAGGGGGTGATAATTCACCCCTCCACTTT; D gene: -; J gene: TRBJ1-6; clone size: few; V gene: TRBV6-5
CDR3 protein: CASSQSRESYNEQFF; CDR3 DNA: TGTGCCAGCTCCCAAAGTAGGGAATCCTACAATGAGCAGTTCTTC; D gene: -; J gene: TRBJ2-1; clone size: -; V gene: TRBV18
CDR3 protein: CASRIFAEAFF; CDR3 DNA: TGTGCCAGTAGGATCTTCGCTGAAGCTTTCTTT; D gene: -; J gene: TRBJ1-1; clone size: -; V gene: TRBV19
CDR3 protein: CASSLAGPYEQYF; CDR3 DNA: TGTGCCAGCAGCTTAGCAGGCCCCTACGAGCAGTACTTC; D gene: -; J gene: TRBJ2-7; clone size: -; V gene: TRBV7-8
CDR3 protein: CASSLDGQGRAYEQYF; CDR3 DNA: TGTGCCAGCAGCTTGGATGGACAGGGAAGGGCCTACGAGCAGTACTTC; D gene: TRBD1; J gene: TRBJ2-7; clone size: -; V gene: TRBV5-6
CDR3 protein: CASSLNTGGTYEQYF; CDR3 DNA: TGTGCCAGCAGCTTAAATACAGGGGGGACCTACGAGCAGTACTTC; D gene: TRBD1; J gene: TRBJ2-7; clone size: -; V gene: TRBV7-2
CDR3 protein: CASIGCRDGAFDGYTF; CDR3 DNA: TGTGCCAGCATCGGATGCCGGGACGGAGCTTTCGATGGCTACACCTTC; D gene: -; J gene: TRBJ1-2; clone size: many; V gene: TRBV3-1/TRBV3-2
CDR3 protein: CASSPGGGGYGYTF; CDR3 DNA: TGTGCCAGCAGCCCAGGGGGCGGCGGCTATGGCTACACCTTC; D gene: TRBD1; J gene: TRBJ1-2; clone size: once; V gene: TRBV7-2
CDR3 protein: CASQSGDMNTEAFF; CDR3 DNA: TGTGCCAGCCAATCAGGGGATATGAACACTGAAGCTTTCTTT; D gene: -; J gene: TRBJ1-1; clone size: once; V gene: TRBV2
CDR3 protein: CASSLAAGDTDTQYF; CDR3 DNA: TGTGCCAGCAGCTTAGCGGCAGGCGACACAGATACGCAGTATTTT; D gene: -; J gene: TRBJ2-3; clone size: once; V gene: TRBV7-2
CDR3 protein: CATGWGDEKLFF; CDR3 DNA: TGTGCCACTGGATGGGGGGATGAAAAACTGTTTTTT; D gene: -; J gene: TRBJ1-4; clone size: -; V gene: TRBV19
CDR3 protein: CASSKLAGDYEQFF; CDR3 DNA: TGTGCCAGCTCTAAACTAGCGGGAGACTATGAGCAGTTCTTC; D gene: TRBD2; J gene: TRBJ2-1; clone size: -; V gene: TRBV19
CDR3 protein: CASSLGLPSGNTIYF; CDR3 DNA: TGTGCCAGCAGTTTGGGACTGCCCTCTGGAAACACCATATATTTT; D gene: -; J gene: TRBJ1-3; clone size: -; V gene: TRBV6-6
CDR3 protein: CASREGGASPTGELFF; CDR3 DNA: TGTGCCAGCAGGGAAGGGGGCGCGAGTCCCACCGGGGAGCTGTTTTTT; D gene: TRBD1; J gene: TRBJ2-2; clone size: few; V gene: TRBV2
CDR3 protein: CASSVGTGATEAFF; CDR3 DNA: TGTGCCAGCAGCGTAGGCACAGGGGCCACTGAAGCTTTCTTT; D gene: TRBD1; J gene: TRBJ1-1; clone size: -; V gene: TRBV9
CDR3 protein: CASSAWGRPKEAFF; CDR3 DNA: TGTGCCAGCAGCGCCTGGGGGAGACCAAAAGAAGCTTTCTTT; D gene: -; J gene: TRBJ1-1; clone size: -; V gene: TRBV5-4
CDR3 protein: CASSLETGASSGYTF; CDR3 DNA: TGTGCCAGCAGCTTGGAGACAGGGGCCAGTTCTGGCTACACCTTC; D gene: TRBD1; J gene: TRBJ1-2; clone size: -; V gene: TRBV5-6